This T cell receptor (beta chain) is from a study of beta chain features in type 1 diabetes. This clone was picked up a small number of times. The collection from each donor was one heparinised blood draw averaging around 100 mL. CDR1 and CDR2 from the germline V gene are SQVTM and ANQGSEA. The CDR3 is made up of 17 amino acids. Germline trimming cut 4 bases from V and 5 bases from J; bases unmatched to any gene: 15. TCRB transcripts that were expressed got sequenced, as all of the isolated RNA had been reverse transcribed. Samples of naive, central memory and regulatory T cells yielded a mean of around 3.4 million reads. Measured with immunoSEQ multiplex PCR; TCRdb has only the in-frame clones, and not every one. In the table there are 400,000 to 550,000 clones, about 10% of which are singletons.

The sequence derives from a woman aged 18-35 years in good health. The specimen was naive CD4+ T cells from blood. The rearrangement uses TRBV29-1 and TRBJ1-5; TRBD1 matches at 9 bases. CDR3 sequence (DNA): TGCAGCGTTGGAGTAGGAGTTGGACAGGGGATGGATCAGCCCCAGCATTTT. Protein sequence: CSVGVGVGQGMDQPQHF.